The text below deals with one T cell receptor beta chain. The record originates from a study of blood T cell repertoires in COVID-19. Overall study: Collection of acute and convalescent COVID-19 samples took place in the United States, Italy and Spain. PBMCs, B-cell-depleted T cells, or T cells were the source of the cDNA or gDNA that made up the material.

The CDR3 contains 15 residues. The germline gives CDR1 SGDLS, CDR2 YYNGEE. V gave up 3 bases and J gave up 1 base, with 11 bases separating them. Original processing methods: Estimation of nucleated cell counts relied on the amplification of reference gene primers. Sequencing used immunoSEQ multiplex PCR; TCRdb keeps in-frame clones, though not all of them. That table furnishes V, J and clone size, whereas the DNA furnished D and trimming. The data hold 200,000 to 250,000 clones, with around 81% observed a single time. This chain uses TRBV9 with TRBJ2-1; D may be TRBD1 (7 bases). This receptor was taken from a human donor in a cohort sampled during active COVID-19. Sequencing used peripheral blood. CDR3 sequence (DNA): TGTGCCAGCAGCGAGACAGGGACTTCCTACAATGAGCAGTTCTTC. Amino acid sequence: CASSETGTSYNEQFF.